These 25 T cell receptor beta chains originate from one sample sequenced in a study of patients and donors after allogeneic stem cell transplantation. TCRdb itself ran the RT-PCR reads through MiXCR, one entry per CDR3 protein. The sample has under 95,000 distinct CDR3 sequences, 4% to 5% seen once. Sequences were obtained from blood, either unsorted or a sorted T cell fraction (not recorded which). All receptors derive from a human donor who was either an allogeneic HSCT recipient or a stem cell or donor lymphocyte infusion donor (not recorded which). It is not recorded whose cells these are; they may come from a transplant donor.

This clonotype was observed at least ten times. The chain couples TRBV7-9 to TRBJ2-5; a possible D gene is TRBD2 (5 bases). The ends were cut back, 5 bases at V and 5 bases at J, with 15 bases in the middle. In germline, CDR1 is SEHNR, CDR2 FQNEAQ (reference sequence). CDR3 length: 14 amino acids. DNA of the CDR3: TGTGCCAGCAGCCCGTCGGGGTTGAGCGAGACCCAGTACTTC. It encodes CASSPSGLSETQYF. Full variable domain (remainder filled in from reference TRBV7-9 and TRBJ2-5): DTGVSQNPRHKITKRGQNVTFRCDPISEHNRLYWYRQTLGQGPEFLTYFQNEAQLEKSRLLSDRFSAERPKGSFSTLEIQRTEQGDSAMYLCASSPSGLSETQYFGPGTRLLVL.

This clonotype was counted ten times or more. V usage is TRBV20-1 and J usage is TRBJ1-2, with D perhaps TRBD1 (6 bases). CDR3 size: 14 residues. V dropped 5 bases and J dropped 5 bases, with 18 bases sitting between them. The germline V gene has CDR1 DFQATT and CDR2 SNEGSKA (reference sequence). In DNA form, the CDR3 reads TGCAGTGCTGGGGTGGCGACAGGCGGTTATGGCTACACCTTC. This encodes CSAGVATGGYGYTF.

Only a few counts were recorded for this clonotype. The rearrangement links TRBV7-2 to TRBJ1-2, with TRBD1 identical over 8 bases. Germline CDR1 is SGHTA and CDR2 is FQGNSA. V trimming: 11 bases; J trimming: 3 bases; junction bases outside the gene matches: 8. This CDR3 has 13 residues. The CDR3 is CAHLTGEHYGYTF. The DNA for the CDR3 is TGTGCCCATTTGACAGGGGAGCACTATGGCTACACCTTC.

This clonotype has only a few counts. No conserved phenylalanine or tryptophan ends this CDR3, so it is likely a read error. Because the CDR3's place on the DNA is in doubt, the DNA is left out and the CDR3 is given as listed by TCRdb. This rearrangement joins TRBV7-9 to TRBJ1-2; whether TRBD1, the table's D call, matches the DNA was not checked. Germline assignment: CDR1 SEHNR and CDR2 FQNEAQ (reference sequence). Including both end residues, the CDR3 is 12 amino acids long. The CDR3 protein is CASSSTDRVVSL.

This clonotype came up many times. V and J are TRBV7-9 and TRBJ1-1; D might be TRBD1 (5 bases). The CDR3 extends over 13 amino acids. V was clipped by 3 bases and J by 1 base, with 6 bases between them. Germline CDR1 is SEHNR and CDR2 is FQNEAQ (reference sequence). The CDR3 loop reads CASSFQGNTEAFF. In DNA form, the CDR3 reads TGTGCCAGCAGCTTTCAGGGGAACACTGAAGCTTTCTTT. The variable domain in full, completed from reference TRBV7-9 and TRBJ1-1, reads DTGVSQNPRHKITKRGQNVTFRCDPISEHNRLYWYRQTLGQGPEFLTYFQNEAQLEKSRLLSDRFSAERPKGSFSTLEIQRTEQGDSAMYLCASSFQGNTEAFFGQGTRLTVV.

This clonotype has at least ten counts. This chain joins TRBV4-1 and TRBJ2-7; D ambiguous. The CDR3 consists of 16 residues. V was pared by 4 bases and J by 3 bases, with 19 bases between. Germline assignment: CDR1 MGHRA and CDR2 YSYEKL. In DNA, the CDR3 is TGCGCCAGCAGCCTTTCCCCTTCCCCTTTCCTCTACGAGCAGTACTTC. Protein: CASSLSPSPFLYEQYF.

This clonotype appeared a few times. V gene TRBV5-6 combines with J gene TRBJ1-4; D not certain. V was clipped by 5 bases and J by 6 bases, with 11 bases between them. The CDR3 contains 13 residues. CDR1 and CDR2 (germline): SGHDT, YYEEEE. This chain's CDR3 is CASRQYNDEKLFF. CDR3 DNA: TGTGCCAGCAGACAATACAACGATGAAAAACTGTTTTTT. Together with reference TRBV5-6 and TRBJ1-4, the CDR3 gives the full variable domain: DAGVTQSPTHLIKTRGQQVTLRCSPKSGHDTVSWYQQALGQGPQFIFQYYEEEERQRGNFPDRFSGHQFPNYSSELNVNALLLGDSALYLCASRQYNDEKLFFGSGTQLSVL.

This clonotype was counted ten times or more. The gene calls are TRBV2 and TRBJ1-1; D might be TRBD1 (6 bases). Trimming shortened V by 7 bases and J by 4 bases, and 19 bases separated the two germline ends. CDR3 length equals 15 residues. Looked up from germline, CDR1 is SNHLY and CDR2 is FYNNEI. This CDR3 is CASINGGFGGTEAFF. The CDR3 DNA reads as TGTGCCAGCATTAATGGGGGCTTCGGGGGCACTGAAGCTTTCTTT.

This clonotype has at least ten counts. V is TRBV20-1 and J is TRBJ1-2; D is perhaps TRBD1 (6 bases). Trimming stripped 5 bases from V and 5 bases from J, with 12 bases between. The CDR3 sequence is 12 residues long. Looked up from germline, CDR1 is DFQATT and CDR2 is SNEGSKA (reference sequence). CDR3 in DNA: TGCAGTGCTCCGATAGGGGGGTATGGCTACACCTTC. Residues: CSAPIGGYGYTF.

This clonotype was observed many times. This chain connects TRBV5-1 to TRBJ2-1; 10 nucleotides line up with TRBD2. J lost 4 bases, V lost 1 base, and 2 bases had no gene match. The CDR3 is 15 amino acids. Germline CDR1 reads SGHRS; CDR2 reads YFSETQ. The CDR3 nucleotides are TGCGCCAGCAGCTTGAGTAGCGGGGGGTACAATGAGCAGTTCTTC. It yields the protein CASSLSSGGYNEQFF.

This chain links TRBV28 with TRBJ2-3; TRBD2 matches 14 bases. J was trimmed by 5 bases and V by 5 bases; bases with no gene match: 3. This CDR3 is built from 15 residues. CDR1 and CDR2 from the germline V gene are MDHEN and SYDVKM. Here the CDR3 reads CASSMTSGRGDTQYF. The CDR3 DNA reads TGTGCCAGCAGTATGACTAGCGGGAGGGGAGATACGCAGTATTTT.

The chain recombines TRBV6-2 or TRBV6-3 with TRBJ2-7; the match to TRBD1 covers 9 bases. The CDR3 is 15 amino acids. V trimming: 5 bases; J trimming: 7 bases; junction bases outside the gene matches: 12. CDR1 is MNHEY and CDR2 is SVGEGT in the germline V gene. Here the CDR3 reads CASSTPGTGSNEQYF. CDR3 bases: TGTGCCAGCAGTACTCCCGGGACAGGGTCGAATGAGCAGTACTTC.

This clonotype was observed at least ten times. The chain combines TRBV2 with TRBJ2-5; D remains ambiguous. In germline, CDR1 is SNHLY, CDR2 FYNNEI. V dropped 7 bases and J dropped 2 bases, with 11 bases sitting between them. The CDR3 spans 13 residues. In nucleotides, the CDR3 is TGTGCCAGCAACCCTAACCGACAAGAGACCCAGTACTTC. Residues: CASNPNRQETQYF.

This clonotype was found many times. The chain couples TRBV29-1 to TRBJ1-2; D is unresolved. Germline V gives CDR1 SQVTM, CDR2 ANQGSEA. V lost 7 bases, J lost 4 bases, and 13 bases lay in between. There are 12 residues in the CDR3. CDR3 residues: CSALGPFYGYTF. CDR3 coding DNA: TGCAGCGCTCTCGGGCCGTTCTATGGCTACACCTTC. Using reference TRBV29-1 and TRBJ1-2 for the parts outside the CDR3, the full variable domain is SAVISQKPSRDICQRGTSLTIQCQVDSQVTMMFWYRQQPGQSLTLIATANQGSEATYESGFVIDKFPISRPNLTFSTLTVSNMSPEDSSIYLCSALGPFYGYTFGSGTRLTVV.

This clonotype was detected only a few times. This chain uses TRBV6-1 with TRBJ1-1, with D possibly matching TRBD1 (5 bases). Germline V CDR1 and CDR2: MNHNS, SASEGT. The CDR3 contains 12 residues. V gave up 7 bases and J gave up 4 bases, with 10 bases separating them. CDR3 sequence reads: CASTGWTTEAFF. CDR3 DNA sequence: TGTGCCAGCACAGGGTGGACCACTGAAGCTTTCTTT.

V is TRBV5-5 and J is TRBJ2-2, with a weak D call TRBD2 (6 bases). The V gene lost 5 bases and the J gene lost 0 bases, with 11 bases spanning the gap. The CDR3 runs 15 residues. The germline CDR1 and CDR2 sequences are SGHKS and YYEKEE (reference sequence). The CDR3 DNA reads TGTGCCAGCAGAGCCGGGAGCCCGAACACCGGGGAGCTGTTTTTT. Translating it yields CASRAGSPNTGELFF. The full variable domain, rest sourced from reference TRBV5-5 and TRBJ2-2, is DAGVTQSPTHLIKTRGQQVTLRCSPISGHKSVSWYQQVLGQGPQFIFQYYEKEERGRGNFPDRFSARQFPNYSSELNVNALLLGDSALYLCASRAGSPNTGELFFGEGSRLTVL.

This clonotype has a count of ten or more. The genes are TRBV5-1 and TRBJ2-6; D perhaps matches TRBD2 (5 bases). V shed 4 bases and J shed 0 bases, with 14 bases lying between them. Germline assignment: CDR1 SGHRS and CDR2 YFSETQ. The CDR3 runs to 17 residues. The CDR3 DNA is TGCGCCAGCAGCCCTCCCATGACTATCTCTGGGGCCAACGTCCTGACTTTC. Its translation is CASSPPMTISGANVLTF.

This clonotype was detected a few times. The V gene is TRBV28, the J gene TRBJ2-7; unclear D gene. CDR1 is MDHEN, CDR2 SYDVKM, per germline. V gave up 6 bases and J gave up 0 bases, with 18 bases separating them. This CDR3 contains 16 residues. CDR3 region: CASSTRGWKGSYEQYF. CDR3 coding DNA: TGTGCCAGCAGCACCCGAGGTTGGAAAGGCTCCTACGAGCAGTACTTC.

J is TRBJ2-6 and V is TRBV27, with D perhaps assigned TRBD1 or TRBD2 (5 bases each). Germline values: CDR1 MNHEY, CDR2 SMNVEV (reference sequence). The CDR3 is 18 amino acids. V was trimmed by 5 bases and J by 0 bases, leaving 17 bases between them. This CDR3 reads CASSTFRGPSSGANVLTF. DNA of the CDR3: TGTGCCAGCAGTACATTTAGGGGACCAAGCTCTGGGGCCAACGTCCTGACTTTC. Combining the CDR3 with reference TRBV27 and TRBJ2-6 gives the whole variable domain EAQVTQNPRYLITVTGKKLTVTCSQNMNHEYMSWYRQDPGLGLRQIYYSMNVEVTDKGDVPEGYKVSRKEKRNFPLILESPSPNQTSLYFCASSTFRGPSSGANVLTFGAGSRLTVL.

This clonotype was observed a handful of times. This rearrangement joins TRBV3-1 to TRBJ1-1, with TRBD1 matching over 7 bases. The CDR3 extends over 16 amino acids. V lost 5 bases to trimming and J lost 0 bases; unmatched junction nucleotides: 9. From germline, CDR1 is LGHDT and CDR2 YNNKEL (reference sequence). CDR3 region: CASSGGRGGLNTEAFF. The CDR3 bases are TGTGCCAGCAGCGGGGGGAGAGGGGGCTTGAACACTGAAGCTTTCTTT.

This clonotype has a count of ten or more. This chain's CDR3 is CASSYRINEKLFF. DNA for the CDR3: TGTGCCAGCAGTTATCGGATTAATGAAAAACTGTTTTTT. The gene calls are TRBV6-5 and TRBJ1-4; no reliable D call. Trimming took 3 bases from V and 4 from J, leaving 6 bases between them. Germline CDR1 and CDR2: MNHEY and SVGAGI. This CDR3 comprises 13 residues.

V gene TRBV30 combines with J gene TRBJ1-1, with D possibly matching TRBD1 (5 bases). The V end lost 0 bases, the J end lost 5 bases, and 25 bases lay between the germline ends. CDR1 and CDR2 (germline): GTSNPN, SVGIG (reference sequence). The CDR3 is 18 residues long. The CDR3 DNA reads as TGTGCCTGGAGTGTAAAAGGAATTGATAGGGGTCGGCAGACTGAAGCTTTCTTT. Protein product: CAWSVKGIDRGRQTEAFF.

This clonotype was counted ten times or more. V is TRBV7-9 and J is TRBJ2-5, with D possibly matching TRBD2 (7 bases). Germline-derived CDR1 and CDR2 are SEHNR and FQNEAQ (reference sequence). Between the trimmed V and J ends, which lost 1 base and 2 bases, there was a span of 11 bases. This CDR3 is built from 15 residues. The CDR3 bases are TGTGCCAGCAGCTTAGGCCGGGGGGCACAAGAGACCCAGTACTTC. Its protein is CASSLGRGAQETQYF.

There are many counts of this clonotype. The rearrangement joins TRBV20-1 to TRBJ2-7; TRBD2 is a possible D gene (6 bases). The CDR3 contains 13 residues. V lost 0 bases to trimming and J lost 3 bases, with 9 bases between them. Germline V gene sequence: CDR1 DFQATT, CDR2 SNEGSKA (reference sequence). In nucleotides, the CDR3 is TGCAGTGCTAGAGAGGGGACTCTCTACGAGCAGTACTTC. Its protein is CSAREGTLYEQYF.

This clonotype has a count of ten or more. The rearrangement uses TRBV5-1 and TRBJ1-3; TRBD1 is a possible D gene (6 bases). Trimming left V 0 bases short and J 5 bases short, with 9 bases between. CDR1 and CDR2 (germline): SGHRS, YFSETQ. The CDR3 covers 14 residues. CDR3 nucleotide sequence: TGCGCCAGCAGCTTGGATCAGGGGCGAAACACCATATATTTT. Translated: CASSLDQGRNTIYF.